Below are 18 T cell receptor beta chains sequenced from a single sample in a study of CD8 T cells in ankylosing spondylitis. TCRdb reanalysed the 5' RACE reads using MiXCR and keeps one entry per CDR3 protein. This table has some 240,000 distinct CDR3 sequences, about a sixth appearing once. The specimen sequenced was blood, either unsorted or a sorted T cell fraction (not recorded which). Receptors originate from a male donor with ankylosing spondylitis or in good health (not recorded which).

In its sample, this clonotype was seen a few times. This chain uses TRBV29-1 with TRBJ2-3; D may correspond to TRBD1 or TRBD2 (5 bases each). V was cut by 2 bases and J by 3 bases, with 15 bases left in between. The CDR3 loop spans 15 amino acids. The germline V gene has CDR1 SQVTM and CDR2 ANQGSEA. The CDR3, as DNA: TGCAGCGTTGAAACGGGGACCGCAGGGACAGATACGCAGTATTTT. This encodes CSVETGTAGTDTQYF.

The chain employs TRBV4-1 and TRBJ2-7; D remains ambiguous. The germline V gene has CDR1 MGHRA and CDR2 YSYEKL. This CDR3 has 15 residues. Trimming took 0 bases from V and 3 from J, leaving 12 bases between them. The CDR3 reads CASSQDLTGHYEQYF. In DNA form, the CDR3 reads TGCGCCAGCAGCCAAGATCTGACGGGCCACTACGAGCAGTACTTC.

The V gene is TRBV4-1, the J gene TRBJ2-3; 9 bases match TRBD2. CDR3 length: 17 residues. V was clipped by 2 bases and J by 0 bases; unmatched bases: 6. Per the germline V gene, CDR1 is MGHRA and CDR2 is YSYEKL. In DNA form, the CDR3 reads TGCGCCAGCAGCCAACTCTACACTAGCGGGAGCACAGATACGCAGTATTTT. It translates to CASSQLYTSGSTDTQYF.

This clonotype was seen a few times. The chain uses TRBV13 and TRBJ1-2, with D tentatively TRBD1 (6 bases). CDR1 PRHDT and CDR2 FYEKMQ come from the germline V gene (reference sequence). This CDR3 region has 18 residues. Trimming removed 2 bases from V and 3 bases from J, with 22 bases in between. CDR3 DNA: TGTGCCAGCAGCTTACCGACCATCGGGACATCGAACTACTATGGCTACACCTTC. Translating it yields CASSLPTIGTSNYYGYTF.

This chain links TRBV12-3 or TRBV12-4 with TRBJ2-3, with 7 bases lining up with TRBD2. The CDR3 contains 16 residues. With 5 bases clipped from V and 5 bases from J, the junction kept 13 bases outside the gene matches. The CDR3 protein is CASSPTWRELGDTQYF. The CDR3 DNA sequence: TGTGCCAGCAGTCCCACTTGGCGGGAGTTGGGAGATACGCAGTATTTT.

There are a few counts of this clonotype. The CDR3 nucleotides read TGTGCCAGCAGCGTAGCTGGACTCGTTGGTGAAAAACTGTTTTTT. Translated, it gives CASSVAGLVGEKLFF. This chain connects TRBV9 to TRBJ1-4; no clear D gene. V lost 0 bases, J lost 7 bases, and 13 bases lay in between. The CDR3 runs 15 residues. The germline gives CDR1 SGDLS, CDR2 YYNGEE.

The chain joins TRBV5-1 to TRBJ2-5; 13 bases agree with TRBD2. In germline, CDR1 is SGHRS, CDR2 YFSETQ. After removal of 4 bases from V and 5 bases from J, the junction contained 8 bases not matched to a gene. The CDR3 runs 16 residues. The CDR3 spells CASSTLAGGPEETQYF. CDR3 coding DNA: TGCGCCAGCAGCACACTAGCGGGAGGGCCGGAGGAGACCCAGTACTTC.

This clonotype has a handful of counts. The genes are TRBV15 and TRBJ2-1; a possible D gene is TRBD2 (6 bases). Germline V gene sequence: CDR1 LNHNV, CDR2 YYDKDF (reference sequence). V lost 4 bases, J lost 7 bases, and 17 bases lay in between. This CDR3 has 15 amino acids. CDR3 loop: CATSMRDSISNEQFF. The CDR3 coding sequence is TGTGCCACCAGCATGCGGGACTCGATTTCGAATGAGCAGTTCTTC.

In this sample, this clonotype turned up many times. The V and J genes are TRBV9 and TRBJ2-7; D is possibly TRBD2 (6 bases). V lost 4 bases, J lost 2 bases, and 16 bases lay in between. Per germline, CDR1 SGDLS and CDR2 YYNGEE. The CDR3 spans 15 residues. The DNA for the CDR3 is TGTGCCAGCAGCCCTGTGGGGGGACCCACCTACGAGCAGTACTTC. Its protein is CASSPVGGPTYEQYF. Combining the CDR3 with reference TRBV9 and TRBJ2-7 gives the whole variable domain DSGVTQTPKHLITATGQRVTLRCSPRSGDLSVYWYQQSLDQGLQFLIQYYNGEERAKGNILERFSAQQFPDLHSELNLSSLELGDSALYFCASSPVGGPTYEQYFGPGTRLTVT.

The rearrangement joins TRBV12-5 to TRBJ2-7; 9 bases are shared with TRBD1. Trimming cost V 1 base and J 4 bases; bases outside gene matches: 5. Germline V gene data show CDR1 as LGHNT and CDR2 as FRNRAP. The CDR3 has 15 residues. The DNA of the CDR3 is TGTGCTAGTGGTTTGGCCAGGACAGGGGAATACGAGCAGTACTTC. Amino acid sequence: CASGLARTGEYEQYF. The full variable domain, completed using reference TRBV12-5 and TRBJ2-7, is DARVTQTPRHKVTEMGQEVTMRCQPILGHNTVFWYRQTMMQGLELLAYFRNRAPLDDSGMPKDRFSAEMPDATLATLKIQPSEPRDSAVYFCASGLARTGEYEQYFGPGTRLTVT.

This clonotype was counted a few times. Germline is not matched at one junction end, which may reflect a read error. The rearrangement joins TRBV11-2 to TRBJ1-3; no firm D call. This CDR3 has 16 amino acids. Germline values: CDR1 SGHAT, CDR2 FQNNGV. CDR3: CASSFPRPYSGNTLYF. Here the CDR3 DNA reads TGTGCCAGCAGTTTCCCCCGCCCTTACTCTGGAAACACCCTATATTTT.

This clonotype was found a few times. The chain joins TRBV6-1 to TRBJ2-5, with 8 bases identical to TRBD1. The CDR3 consists of 15 residues. Unmatched junction bases numbered 1, after V lost 1 base and J lost 0 bases. The germline CDR1 and CDR2 sequences are MNHNS and SASEGT. CDR3 loop: CASSEGQGYQETQYF. CDR3 in DNA: TGTGCCAGCAGTGAAGGACAGGGGTACCAAGAGACCCAGTACTTC.

Only a few counts were recorded for this clonotype. This sequence joins TRBV7-8 and TRBJ2-1; unclear D gene. The CDR3 has 14 residues. Trimming shortened V by 4 bases and J by 7 bases, and 14 bases separated the two germline ends. Germline-derived CDR1 and CDR2 are SGHVS and FQNEAQ. CDR3: CASSSSSGWNEQFF. The DNA for the CDR3 is TGTGCCAGCAGCTCGTCTTCTGGGTGGAATGAGCAGTTCTTC. Based on the CDR3 plus reference TRBV7-8 and TRBJ2-1, the full variable domain is GAGVSQSPRYKVAKRGQDVALRCDPISGHVSLFWYQQALGQGPEFLTYFQNEAQLDKSGLPSDRFFAERPEGSVSTLKIQRTQQEDSAVYLCASSSSSGWNEQFFGPGTRLTVL.

The chain employs TRBV6-2 or TRBV6-3 and TRBJ2-2, with D uncertain. There are 14 residues in the CDR3. The V end was cut by 1 base, the J end by 2 bases, with 5 bases between. Per the germline V gene, CDR1 is MNHEY and CDR2 is SVGEGT. CDR3 region: CASSYFSNTGELFF. The CDR3 DNA reads as TGTGCCAGCAGTTACTTTTCCAACACCGGGGAGCTGTTTTTT.

The chain is built from TRBV20-1 and TRBJ1-5; no definite D call. The germline gives CDR1 DFQATT, CDR2 SNEGSKA (reference sequence). V lost 3 bases and J 3 bases, leaving 9 bases between the germline ends. This CDR3 contains 13 residues. The CDR3 DNA follows: TGCAGTGCTAGTCTTCACTCCAATCAGCCCCAGCATTTT. Amino acid sequence: CSASLHSNQPQHF.

In its sample, this clonotype was seen many times. This chain connects TRBV29-1 to TRBJ2-5, with D maybe TRBD2 (7 bases). Germline V gene sequence: CDR1 SQVTM, CDR2 ANQGSEA. The CDR3 covers 11 residues. With 4 bases removed from V and 7 bases from J, the gap between germline ends came to 10 bases. For the CDR3, the DNA is TGCAGCGTTGGGGGAGGGGGGACCCAGTACTTC. This codes for CSVGGGGTQYF.

This clonotype has a handful of counts. In this CDR3 the conserved last residue, phenylalanine or tryptophan, is missing, so a read error is likely. The DNA is omitted, as the CDR3 cannot be located on it reliably, and the CDR3 follows TCRdb's listing. The gene calls are TRBV28 and TRBJ2-5; the table calls TRBD2, which could not be checked here. CDR1 and CDR2 (germline): MDHEN, SYDVKM. Termini included, the CDR3 measures 11 amino acids. CDR3: CASSSPGLAIL.

The table lists this clonotype with many counts. The chain employs TRBV4-3 and TRBJ2-4; D not resolved. The CDR3 is 16 amino acids. In germline, CDR1 is LGHNA, CDR2 YSLEER. V lost 0 bases to trimming and J lost 0 bases, with 9 bases between them. As DNA, the CDR3 is TGCGCCAGCAGCCAAGATTTGGTCCTAGCCAAAAACATTCAGTACTTC. Translating gives CASSQDLVLAKNIQYF.